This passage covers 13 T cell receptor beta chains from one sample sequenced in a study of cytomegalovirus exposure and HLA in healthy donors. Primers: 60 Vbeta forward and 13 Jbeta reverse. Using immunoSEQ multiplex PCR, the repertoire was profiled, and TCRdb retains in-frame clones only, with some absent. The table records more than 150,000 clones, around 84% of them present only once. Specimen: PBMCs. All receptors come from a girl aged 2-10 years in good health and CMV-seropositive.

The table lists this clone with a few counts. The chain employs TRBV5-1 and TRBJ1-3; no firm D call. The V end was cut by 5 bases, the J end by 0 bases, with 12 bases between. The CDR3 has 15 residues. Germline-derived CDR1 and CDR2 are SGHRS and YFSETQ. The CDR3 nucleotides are TGCGCCAGCAGTCTTGGAGTAGCCTCTGGAAACACCATATATTTT. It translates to CASSLGVASGNTIYF.

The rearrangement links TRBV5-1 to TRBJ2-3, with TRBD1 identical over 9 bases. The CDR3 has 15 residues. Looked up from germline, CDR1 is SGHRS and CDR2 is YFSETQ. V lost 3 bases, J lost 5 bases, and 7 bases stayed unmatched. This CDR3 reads CASSYDRGVKDTQYF. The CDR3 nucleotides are TGCGCCAGCAGCTATGACAGGGGGGTGAAAGATACGCAGTATTTT.

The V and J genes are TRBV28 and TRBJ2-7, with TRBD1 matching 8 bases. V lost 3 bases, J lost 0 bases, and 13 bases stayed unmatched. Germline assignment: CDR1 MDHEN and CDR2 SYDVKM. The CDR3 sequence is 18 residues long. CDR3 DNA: TGTGCCAGCAGTTTCTCGGACAGGGAGCTTCTGAGCTCCTACGAGCAGTACTTC. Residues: CASSFSDRELLSSYEQYF.

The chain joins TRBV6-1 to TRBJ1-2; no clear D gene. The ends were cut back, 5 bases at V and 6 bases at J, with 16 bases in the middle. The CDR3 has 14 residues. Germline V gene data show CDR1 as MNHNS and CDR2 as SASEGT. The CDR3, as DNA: TGTGCCAGCAGTCTGGCAGGTACGGGAAATGGCTACACCTTC. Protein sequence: CASSLAGTGNGYTF.

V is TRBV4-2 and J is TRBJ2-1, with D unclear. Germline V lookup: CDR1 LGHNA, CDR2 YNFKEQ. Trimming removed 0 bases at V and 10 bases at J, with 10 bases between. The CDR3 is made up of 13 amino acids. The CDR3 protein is CASSQEVRKEQFF. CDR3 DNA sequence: TGTGCCAGCAGCCAAGAGGTTAGAAAAGAGCAGTTCTTC.

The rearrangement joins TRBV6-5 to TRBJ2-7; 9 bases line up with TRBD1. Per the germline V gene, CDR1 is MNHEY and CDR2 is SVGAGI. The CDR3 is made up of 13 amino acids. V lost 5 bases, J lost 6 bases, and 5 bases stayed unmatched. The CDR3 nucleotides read TGTGCCAGCAGTGAAACGGACAGGGGCGAGCAGTACTTC. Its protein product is CASSETDRGEQYF.

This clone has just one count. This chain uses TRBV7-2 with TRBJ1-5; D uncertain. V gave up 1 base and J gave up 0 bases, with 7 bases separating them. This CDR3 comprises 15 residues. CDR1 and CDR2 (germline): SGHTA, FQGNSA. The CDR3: CASSLVSYSNQPQHF. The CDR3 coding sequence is TGTGCCAGCAGCTTAGTCAGTTATAGCAATCAGCCCCAGCATTTT. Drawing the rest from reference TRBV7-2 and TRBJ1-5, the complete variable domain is GAGVSQSPSNKVTEKGKDVELRCDPISGHTALYWYRQSLGQGLEFLIYFQGNSAPDKSGLPSDRFSAERTGGSVSTLTIQRTQQEDSAVYLCASSLVSYSNQPQHFGDGTRLSIL.

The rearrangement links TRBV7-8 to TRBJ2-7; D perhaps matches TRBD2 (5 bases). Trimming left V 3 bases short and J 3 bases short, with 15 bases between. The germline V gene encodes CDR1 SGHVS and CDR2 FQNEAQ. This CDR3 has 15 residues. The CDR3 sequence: CASSLIEGDYYEQYF. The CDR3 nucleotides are TGTGCCAGCAGCTTGATAGAGGGTGATTACTACGAGCAGTACTTC.

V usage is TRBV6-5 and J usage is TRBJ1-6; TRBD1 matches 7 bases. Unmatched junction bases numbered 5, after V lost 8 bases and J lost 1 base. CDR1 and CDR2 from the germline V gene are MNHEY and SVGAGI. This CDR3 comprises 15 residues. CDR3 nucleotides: TGTGCCAGCGGATTACAGGGGTCCTATAATTCACCCCTCCACTTT. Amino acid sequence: CASGLQGSYNSPLHF.

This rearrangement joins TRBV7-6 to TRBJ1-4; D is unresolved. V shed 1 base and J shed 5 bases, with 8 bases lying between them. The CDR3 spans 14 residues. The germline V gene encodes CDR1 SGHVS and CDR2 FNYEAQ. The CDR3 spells CASSLGRENEKLFF. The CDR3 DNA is TGTGCCAGCAGCTTAGGTCGAGAGAATGAAAAACTGTTTTTT.

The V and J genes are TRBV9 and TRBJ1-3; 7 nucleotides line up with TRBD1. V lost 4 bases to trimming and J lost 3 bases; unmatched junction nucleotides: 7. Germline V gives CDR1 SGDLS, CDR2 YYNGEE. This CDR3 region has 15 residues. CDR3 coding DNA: TGTGCCAGCAGCCCTACAGGGGAGTTTGGAAACACCATATATTTT. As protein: CASSPTGEFGNTIYF.

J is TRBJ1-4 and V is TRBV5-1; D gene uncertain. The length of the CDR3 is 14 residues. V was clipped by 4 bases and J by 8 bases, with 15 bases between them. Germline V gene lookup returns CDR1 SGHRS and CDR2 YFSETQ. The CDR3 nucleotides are TGCGCCAGCAGCCTCACGGTCCCGGGAGAAAAACTGTTTTTT. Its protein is CASSLTVPGEKLFF.

The CDR3 sequence is CASSLLDYYSYNEQFF. For the CDR3, the DNA is TGTGCCAGCAGCTTATTGGACTACTACTCCTACAATGAGCAGTTCTTC. J is TRBJ2-1 and V is TRBV7-2; D is possibly TRBD2 (6 bases). Germline V lookup: CDR1 SGHTA, CDR2 FQGNSA. The CDR3 extends over 16 amino acids. V lost 2 bases to trimming and J lost 0 bases, with 11 bases between them.